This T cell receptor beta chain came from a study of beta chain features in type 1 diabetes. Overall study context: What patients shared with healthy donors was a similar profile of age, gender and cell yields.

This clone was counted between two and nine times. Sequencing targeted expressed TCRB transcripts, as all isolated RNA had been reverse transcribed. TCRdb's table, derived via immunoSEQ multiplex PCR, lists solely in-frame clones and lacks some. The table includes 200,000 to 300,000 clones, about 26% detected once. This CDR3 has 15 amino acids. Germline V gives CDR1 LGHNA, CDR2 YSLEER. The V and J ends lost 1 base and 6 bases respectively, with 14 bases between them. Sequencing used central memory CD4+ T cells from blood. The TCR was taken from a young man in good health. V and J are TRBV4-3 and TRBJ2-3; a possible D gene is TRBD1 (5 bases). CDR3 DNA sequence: TGCGCCAGCAGCCAAGGGGGCGTGAGGCTTGATACGCAGTATTTT. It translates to CASSQGGVRLDTQYF.